The T cell receptor (beta chain) described here comes from a study of blood T cell repertoires in COVID-19. This CDR3 contains 16 residues. Libraries were prepared by immunoSEQ multiplex PCR; TCRdb keeps only in-frame clonotypes and omits some of them. The sample records about 72,000 clones, 82% being singletons. The chain carries TRBV21-1 and TRBJ2-1; the table gives TRBD1 as D, unverified against the DNA. TRBV21-1 is an annotated pseudogene. This clonotype was obtained from a human donor in a cohort sampled during active COVID-19. Sequences were obtained from peripheral blood. CDR3 DNA sequence: TGTGCCAGCAGCCAAAACAGGGCCTTTACCTACAATGAGCAGTTCTTC. This translates into CASSQNRAFTYNEQFF.